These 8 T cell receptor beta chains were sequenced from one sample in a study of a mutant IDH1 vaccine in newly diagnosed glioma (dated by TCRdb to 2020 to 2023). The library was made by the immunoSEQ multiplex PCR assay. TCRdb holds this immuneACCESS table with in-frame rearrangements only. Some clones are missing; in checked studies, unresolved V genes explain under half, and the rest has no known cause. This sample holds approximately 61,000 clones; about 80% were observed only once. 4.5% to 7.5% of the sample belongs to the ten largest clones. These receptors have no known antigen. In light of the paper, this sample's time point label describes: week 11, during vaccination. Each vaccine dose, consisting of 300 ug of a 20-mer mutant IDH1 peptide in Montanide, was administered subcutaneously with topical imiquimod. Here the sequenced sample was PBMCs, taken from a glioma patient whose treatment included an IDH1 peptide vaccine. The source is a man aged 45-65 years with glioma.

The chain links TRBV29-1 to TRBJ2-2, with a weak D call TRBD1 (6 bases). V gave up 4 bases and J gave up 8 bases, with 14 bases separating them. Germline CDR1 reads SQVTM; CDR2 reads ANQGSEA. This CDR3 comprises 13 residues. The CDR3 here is CSVGPSDSGELFF. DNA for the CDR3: TGCAGCGTTGGCCCATCGGACAGTGGGGAGCTGTTTTTT.

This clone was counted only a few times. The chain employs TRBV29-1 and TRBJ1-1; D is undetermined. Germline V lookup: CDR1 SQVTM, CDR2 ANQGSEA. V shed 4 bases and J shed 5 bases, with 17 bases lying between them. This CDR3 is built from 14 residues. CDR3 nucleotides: TGCAGCGTTGTAATTCGTACGACGAGGACTGAAGCTTTCTTT. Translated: CSVVIRTTRTEAFF.

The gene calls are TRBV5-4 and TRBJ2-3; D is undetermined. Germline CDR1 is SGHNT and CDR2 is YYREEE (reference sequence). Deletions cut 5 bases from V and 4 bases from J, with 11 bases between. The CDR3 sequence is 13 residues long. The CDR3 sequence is CASSLPRADTQYF. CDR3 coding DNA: TGTGCCAGCAGTCTCCCCCGGGCAGATACGCAGTATTTT.

CDR3 loop: CASSLIATGSSYEQYF. In nucleotides, the CDR3 is TGTGCCAGCAGCTTAATCGCGACAGGGAGCTCCTACGAGCAGTACTTC. The genes are TRBV7-8 and TRBJ2-7; 7 bases line up with TRBD1. The CDR3 runs to 16 residues. CDR1 is SGHVS, CDR2 FQNEAQ, per germline. The V segment lost 2 bases and the J segment 0 bases; nucleotides outside the gene matches: 7.

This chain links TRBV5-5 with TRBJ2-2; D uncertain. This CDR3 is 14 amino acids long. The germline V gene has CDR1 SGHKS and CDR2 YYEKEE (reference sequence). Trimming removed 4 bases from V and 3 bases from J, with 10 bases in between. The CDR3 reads CASSPDLDTGELFF. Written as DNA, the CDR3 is TGTGCCAGCAGCCCTGATCTGGACACCGGGGAGCTGTTTTTT.

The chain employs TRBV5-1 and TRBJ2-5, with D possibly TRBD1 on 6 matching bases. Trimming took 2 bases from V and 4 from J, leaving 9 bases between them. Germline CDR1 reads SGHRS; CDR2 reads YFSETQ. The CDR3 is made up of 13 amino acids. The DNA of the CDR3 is TGCGCCAGCAGCTTACAGGGACGAGAGACCCAGTACTTC. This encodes CASSLQGRETQYF.

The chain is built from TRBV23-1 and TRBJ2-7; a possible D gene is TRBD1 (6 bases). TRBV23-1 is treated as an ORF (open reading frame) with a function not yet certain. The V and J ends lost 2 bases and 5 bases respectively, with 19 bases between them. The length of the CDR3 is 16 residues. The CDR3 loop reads CASSQGVTGKGHEQYF. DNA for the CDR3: TGCGCCAGCAGTCAAGGTGTTACAGGGAAGGGCCACGAGCAGTACTTC.

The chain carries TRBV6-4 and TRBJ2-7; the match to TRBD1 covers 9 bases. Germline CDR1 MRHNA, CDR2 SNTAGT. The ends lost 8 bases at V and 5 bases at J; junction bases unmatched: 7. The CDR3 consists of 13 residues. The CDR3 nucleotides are TGTGCCAGCTCCCTGGACAGGGGAGACGAGCAGTACTTC. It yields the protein CASSLDRGDEQYF.